These 21 T cell receptor beta chains were sequenced from one sample in a study of identical twins. TCRdb independently ran MiXCR on the 5' RACE reads; one entry per CDR3 protein. In the table there are about 890,000 distinct CDR3 sequences, roughly an eighth of which are singletons. Another study also made use of these data, one on yellow fever vaccine responses in identical twins.

Sequenced sample: PBMCs. Receptors originate from a young woman in good health.

This sequence joins TRBV20-1 and TRBJ1-1; maybe TRBD1 (5 bases). V lost 4 bases to trimming and J lost 3 bases, with 12 bases between them. The CDR3 has 13 residues. The germline V gene has CDR1 DFQATT and CDR2 SNEGSKA (reference sequence). CDR3: CSAIQAWDTEAFF. The CDR3 coding sequence is TGCAGTGCTATACAGGCTTGGGACACTGAAGCTTTCTTT.

Ten or more counts support this clonotype. This chain joins TRBV7-9 and TRBJ1-1, with D uncertain. The germline CDR1 and CDR2 sequences are SEHNR and FQNEAQ (reference sequence). Trimming stripped 5 bases from V and 5 bases from J, with 21 bases between. The CDR3 loop spans 16 amino acids. Here the CDR3 DNA reads TGTGCCAGCAGCACTACCTCTCTACTGATTGGGACTGAAGCTTTCTTT. Amino acids: CASSTTSLLIGTEAFF.

The chain combines TRBV28 with TRBJ2-1; 7 bases match TRBD2. The J segment lost 6 bases and the V segment lost 3 bases, leaving 5 bases of the junction unmatched. Germline CDR1 MDHEN, CDR2 SYDVKM. This CDR3 is built from 14 residues. The CDR3 coding sequence is TGTGCCAGCAGTTTGGGGGGGGTGGGCAATGAGCAGTTCTTC. Amino acids: CASSLGGVGNEQFF.

The V gene is TRBV7-9, the J gene TRBJ2-2; TRBD1 aligns across 10 bases. V lost 4 bases to trimming and J lost 7 bases; unmatched junction nucleotides: 3. The CDR3 has 14 amino acids. Germline CDR1 SEHNR, CDR2 FQNEAQ (reference sequence). The DNA for the CDR3 is TGTGCCAGCAGCTCGACAGGGGGCGACGGGGAGCTGTTTTTT. It yields the protein CASSSTGGDGELFF.

This clonotype has more than one count but fewer than ten. The chain is built from TRBV6-1 and TRBJ2-7, with TRBD2 matching 8 bases. The CDR3 spans 11 residues. CDR1 is MNHNS and CDR2 is SASEGT in the germline V gene. V was pared by 9 bases and J by 7 bases, with 5 bases of the junction left unmatched. For the CDR3, the DNA is TGTGCCAGTCGGGGGGGAGTTGAGCAGTACGTC. Protein product: CASRGGVEQYV.

In its sample, this clonotype was seen many times. This chain uses TRBV12-3 or TRBV12-4 with TRBJ1-5; TRBD1 matches 8 bases. Trimming at V came to 4 bases and at J to 10 bases, leaving 9 bases not matched to a gene. The CDR3 is made up of 14 amino acids. The CDR3 is CASSSRQGIEPQHF. As DNA, the CDR3 is TGTGCCAGCAGTTCGCGACAGGGGATCGAACCCCAGCATTTT.

The rearrangement uses TRBV7-8 and TRBJ1-4; D unclear. CDR1 and CDR2 (germline): SGHVS, FQNEAQ. The CDR3 is 12 amino acids. Trimming shortened V by 3 bases and J by 7 bases, and 6 bases separated the two germline ends. In DNA, the CDR3 is TGTGCCAGCAGCTTTACAGCTGAAAAACTGTTTTTT. Protein product: CASSFTAEKLFF.

CDR3 bases: TGTGCCAGCAGTTTAGAGCGGGGACTTACAGATACGCAGTATTTT. This sequence encodes CASSLERGLTDTQYF. This chain joins TRBV28 and TRBJ2-3; 7 positions agree with TRBD2. The CDR3 consists of 15 residues. Germline V gene sequence: CDR1 MDHEN, CDR2 SYDVKM. V trimming: 2 bases; J trimming: 3 bases; junction bases outside the gene matches: 5.

This clonotype has a handful of counts. The rearrangement uses TRBV28 and TRBJ1-2; 9 bases agree with TRBD1. This CDR3 contains 14 residues. Germline CDR1 MDHEN, CDR2 SYDVKM. Trimming at V came to 7 bases and at J to 7 bases, leaving 10 bases not matched to a gene. Here the CDR3 DNA reads TGTGCCAGCACCGACAGTGGACAGGGGCTTGGCTACACCTTC. Translating gives CASTDSGQGLGYTF.

This clonotype appeared many times. CDR3 DNA: TGCGCCAGCAGCTCCGGGACAGGGGCTAATGAAAAACTGTTTTTT. Translation gives CASSSGTGANEKLFF. The chain uses TRBV5-1 and TRBJ1-4, with 10 bases identical to TRBD1. The CDR3 runs 15 residues. Germline V CDR1 and CDR2: SGHRS, YFSETQ. The V gene end was trimmed by 3 bases and the J gene end by 3 bases; junction bases not matched to a gene: 2. Combining the CDR3 with reference TRBV5-1 and TRBJ1-4 gives the whole variable domain KAGVTQTPRYLIKTRGQQVTLSCSPISGHRSVSWYQQTPGQGLQFLFEYFSETQRNKGNFPGRFSGRQFSNSRSEMNVSTLELGDSALYLCASSSGTGANEKLFFGSGTQLSVL.

The CDR3 DNA reads TGCAGTGCGAAAGCGCCCGGGACAGAGAACACTGAAGCTTTCTTT. Amino acids: CSAKAPGTENTEAFF. The V and J genes are TRBV20-1 and TRBJ1-1, with 7 positions matching TRBD1. V was pared by 6 bases and J by 1 base, with 11 bases of the junction left unmatched. Looked up from germline, CDR1 is DFQATT and CDR2 is SNEGSKA (reference sequence). The CDR3 runs 15 residues.

The table lists this clonotype with a few counts. The CDR3 loop is CASSGALDEQYF. The CDR3 coding sequence is TGTGCCAGCAGTGGGGCCCTAGACGAGCAGTACTTC. The chain uses TRBV6-1 and TRBJ2-7; no clear D gene. This CDR3 contains 12 residues. Germline lookup yields CDR1 MNHNS and CDR2 SASEGT. Deletions cut 4 bases from V and 5 bases from J, with 9 bases between.

The table lists this clonotype with many counts. V is TRBV28 and J is TRBJ1-3, with D uncertain. V was cut by 6 bases and J by 0 bases, with 6 bases left in between. The CDR3 runs to 13 residues. Germline CDR1 and CDR2: MDHEN and SYDVKM. The CDR3 DNA sequence: TGTGCCAGCAGCTTACTCTCTGGAAACACCATATATTTT. Its translation: CASSLLSGNTIYF.

This chain joins TRBV20-1 and TRBJ2-2; D not certain. The V and J ends lost 1 base and 1 base respectively, with 10 bases between them. The CDR3 runs to 15 residues. CDR1 and CDR2 from the germline V gene are DFQATT and SNEGSKA (reference sequence). The CDR3 spells CSARVRALNTGELFF. The CDR3 nucleotides are TGCAGTGCTAGAGTCCGGGCCTTGAACACCGGGGAGCTGTTTTTT.

The chain links TRBV11-1 to TRBJ2-1, with 9 bases identical to TRBD2. The V gene end was trimmed by 0 bases and the J gene end by 3 bases; junction bases not matched to a gene: 9. This CDR3 has 18 residues. CDR1 and CDR2 from the germline V gene are SGHAT and FQDESV (reference sequence). CDR3 DNA sequence: TGTGCCAGCAGCTTAGCTCCCAGGATAGCGGGGGACTACAATGAGCAGTTCTTC. As protein: CASSLAPRIAGDYNEQFF.

The chain links TRBV2 to TRBJ2-1; the match to TRBD2 covers 8 bases. The CDR3 covers 16 residues. V was clipped by 0 bases and J by 3 bases; unmatched bases: 4. Germline loops: CDR1 SNHLY, CDR2 FYNNEI. The chain's CDR3 is CASSEAYREGYNEQFF. The CDR3 DNA follows: TGTGCCAGCAGTGAAGCGTATCGGGAGGGCTACAATGAGCAGTTCTTC.

This clonotype appeared many times. V gene TRBV11-3 combines with J gene TRBJ2-3; 8 nucleotides line up with TRBD2. The CDR3 extends over 14 amino acids. V gave up 2 bases and J gave up 3 bases; unmatched junction bases: 1. Germline V gives CDR1 SGHNT, CDR2 YENEEA. Here the CDR3 DNA reads TGTGCCAGCAGCTTAAGCGGGAGAACAGATACGCAGTATTTT. This codes for CASSLSGRTDTQYF.

This clonotype came up a few times. The chain uses TRBV19 and TRBJ1-1; 10 bases line up with TRBD1. The CDR3 contains 14 residues. V trimming: 5 bases; J trimming: 7 bases; junction bases outside the gene matches: 7. Germline-derived CDR1 and CDR2 are LNHDA and SQIVND (reference sequence). The CDR3 spells CASSATGTGVEAFF. The CDR3 nucleotides are TGTGCCAGTAGTGCCACCGGGACAGGGGTTGAAGCTTTCTTT.

The CDR3 DNA is TGTGCCAGCATAAGAGGCCCGTTAGGCACAGATACGCAGTATTTT. Translation gives CASIRGPLGTDTQYF. V gene TRBV2 combines with J gene TRBJ2-3, with D uncertain. Trimming left V 7 bases short and J 1 base short, with 15 bases between. Germline values: CDR1 SNHLY, CDR2 FYNNEI. This CDR3 has 15 amino acids.

This clonotype has a handful of counts. The chain uses TRBV20-1 and TRBJ2-2; perhaps TRBD2 as D (6 bases). The CDR3 has 14 residues. Trimming shortened V by 0 bases and J by 6 bases, and 11 bases separated the two germline ends. Germline V gene lookup returns CDR1 DFQATT and CDR2 SNEGSKA (reference sequence). CDR3 region: CSARDVTGAGELFF. CDR3 nucleotide sequence: TGCAGTGCTAGAGATGTGACGGGGGCCGGGGAGCTGTTTTTT.

The sample holds a few counts of this clonotype. V and J are TRBV7-3 and TRBJ2-7, with unresolved D. Germline CDR1 and CDR2: SGHTA and FQGTGA. V gave up 3 bases and J gave up 2 bases, with 8 bases separating them. The CDR3 runs to 13 residues. CDR3 DNA sequence: TGTGCCAGCAGCTTTCAGCGTACCTACGAGCAGTACTTC. This gives the protein CASSFQRTYEQYF.